This T cell receptor (beta chain) came from a study of cytomegalovirus exposure and HLA in healthy donors. The CDR3 spans 15 residues. Germline CDR1 is LGHNT and CDR2 is FRNRAP. Trimming stripped 7 bases from V and 0 bases from J, with 13 bases between. PCR primers comprised 60 Vbeta and 13 Jbeta primers. Sequencing used immunoSEQ multiplex PCR; TCRdb keeps in-frame clones, though not all of them. This table has some 180,000 clones, approximately 9.5% appearing once. The sequencing input was PBMCs. The clonotype was recovered from a woman aged 25 to 39 in good health and CMV-seropositive. The gene calls are TRBV12-5 and TRBJ2-4; D ambiguous. CDR3: CASAPLAGAKNIQYF. The CDR3 coding sequence is TGTGCTAGTGCTCCCCTGGCAGGAGCCAAAAACATTCAGTACTTC.